This T cell receptor (beta chain) came from a study of blood T cell repertoires in COVID-19. Trimming took 1 base from V and 8 from J; bases not matched to a gene: 16. The germline gives CDR1 SGHAT, CDR2 FQNNGV. The CDR3 length is 18 residues. Clones were read by immunoSEQ multiplex PCR, and TCRdb kept only the in-frame ones, dropping some. The table has about 46,000 clones, approximately 86% seen once; the top ten hold around 1.4%. This receptor was taken from a man in his sixties with acute or convalescent COVID-19. Sequenced input: peripheral blood. This sequence joins TRBV11-2 and TRBJ2-1, with 8 bases aligning to TRBD1. CDR3 region: CASSLGGTGISFMHEQFF. The CDR3 coding sequence is TGTGCCAGCAGCTTAGGCGGGACAGGAATTAGTTTTATGCATGAGCAGTTCTTC.